The rows below give T cell receptor beta chains drawn from one sample of a study of T cell responses to AZD1222 COVID-19 vaccine. Some clones are missing from TCRdb's copy, which holds only in-frame ones; the method was immunoSEQ multiplex PCR. Of roughly 120,000 clones in the sample, 90% to 95% were seen once. Here the sequenced sample was peripheral blood, taken on day 0 of AZD1222 vaccination. All receptors come from an adult in good health. Each CDR3 is given with its conserved first and last residue. Each record gives: clone size, J gene, D gene, V gene, CDR3 DNA, CDR3 protein. The D gene is left open where the match is weak. Size values are once, few and many counts, or a class for expanded clones, and some rows have none.

>.|TRBJ2-7|.|TRBV11-2
TGTGCCAGCAGTCTCATCATTCCGGGGCCGCGGCCCGAGCAGTACTTC
CASSLIIPGPRPEQYF
>.|TRBJ1-2|TRBD1|TRBV2
TGTGCCAGCATACAGGGGGCCGGCAACTATGGCTACACCTTC
CASIQGAGNYGYTF
>.|TRBJ1-5|.|TRBV30
TGTGCCTGGAGTGTACTGGGGGGCAATCAGCCCCAGCATTTT
CAWSVLGGNQPQHF
>.|TRBJ2-1|.|TRBV4-2
TGTGCCAGCAGCCTTGAGTGGGACTCCTACAATGAGCAGTTCTTC
CASSLEWDSYNEQFF
>.|TRBJ2-7|.|TRBV29-1
TGCAGCGTTGTGTTGGACGGTAGCTCCCACGAGCAGTACTTC
CSVVLDGSSHEQYF
>.|TRBJ2-7|.|TRBV14
TGTGCCAGCAGCCCGCAGAGCCTGGACGAGCAGTACTTC
CASSPQSLDEQYF
>.|TRBJ2-1|TRBD2|TRBV6-5
TGTGCCAGCAGCTTCGGCAGCGGGATATACAATGAGCAGTTCTTC
CASSFGSGIYNEQFF
>.|TRBJ2-2|TRBD2|TRBV11-2
TGTGCCAGCAGCTTGGGGAGGGCCTCCGGGGAGCTGTTTTTT
CASSLGRASGELFF
>.|TRBJ2-7|.|TRBV20-1
TGCAGTGCCAGTGGTTACTCAACCTACGAGCAGTACTTC
CSASGYSTYEQYF
>.|TRBJ1-1|.|TRBV12-3/TRBV12-4
TGTGCCAGCAGACAGGGTTACACTGAAGCTTTCTTT
CASRQGYTEAFF
>once|TRBJ1-6|.|TRBV10-3
TGTGCCATCAGTGAGTCGATACAGGCAGTACCCCTCCACTTT
CAISESIQAVPLHF
>.|TRBJ2-3|TRBD2|TRBV5-1
TGCGCCAGCAGCCAGCTTAGCGGGAGGTCAGATACGCAGTATTTT
CASSQLSGRSDTQYF
>.|TRBJ1-2|.|TRBV6-5
TGTGCCAGCAATGGGGCGGTCCTAACGGGGGGCTACACCTTC
CASNGAVLTGGYTF
>.|TRBJ1-1|.|TRBV7-2
TGTGCCAGCAGCTTAGTTCCGGGAACCACTGAAGCTTTCTTT
CASSLVPGTTEAFF
>.|TRBJ2-1|.|TRBV7-9
TGTGCCAGCAGCTTAGCAGAGTTTGAGCAGTTCTTC
CASSLAEFEQFF
>.|TRBJ1-4|.|TRBV7-2
TGTGCCAGCAGCTTAGTTTGGGGGGATGAAAAACTGTTTTTT
CASSLVWGDEKLFF
>.|TRBJ2-1|TRBD2|TRBV2
TGTGCCAGCAGCCGCGGGAGTAGCTCCTACAATGAGCAGTTCTTC
CASSRGSSSYNEQFF
>.|TRBJ2-7|TRBD1|TRBV27
TGTGCCAGCACTATGACCGGGACAGGGGGTACAGGACTCTACGAGCAGTACTTC
CASTMTGTGGTGLYEQYF
>.|TRBJ2-7|.|TRBV9
TGTGCCAGCAGCGTAGGGGGGCAGGCTTACGAGCAGTACTTC
CASSVGGQAYEQYF
>.|TRBJ2-3|TRBD2|TRBV7-9
TGTGCCAGCAGCCACGCGGGACTAGCGGGAGTGTTAGATACGCAGTATTTT
CASSHAGLAGVLDTQYF
>.|TRBJ2-1|TRBD1|TRBV18
TGTGCCAGCTCACCCCGGACAGGGGGCCATGAGCAGTTCTTC
CASSPRTGGHEQFF
>once|TRBJ2-1|TRBD2|TRBV24-1
TGTGCCACCAGTTCGGGACTAGCGGCATGGTCCTACAATGAGCAGTTCTTC
CATSSGLAAWSYNEQFF
>.|TRBJ1-1|.|TRBV7-8
TGTGCCAGCACCTTATTTGGGGGTATTGACACTGAAGCTTTCTTT
CASTLFGGIDTEAFF
>.|TRBJ2-1|TRBD2|TRBV15
TGTGCCACCAGCATCGGGACTAGCCTCAATGAGCAGTTCTTC
CATSIGTSLNEQFF
>.|TRBJ1-4|.|TRBV30
TGTGCCTGGGATCAGGCAGTGGGGGATGAAAAACTGTTTTTT
CAWDQAVGDEKLFF
>once|TRBJ2-7|.|TRBV29-1
TGCAGCGTTGATGGGGGACGAGATTTTTACGAGCAGTACTTC
CSVDGGRDFYEQYF
>.|TRBJ2-2|.|TRBV4-3
TGCGCCAGCAGCCAAGATCGCCCCGGGACCCTAAGAACCACCGGGGAGCTGTTTTTT
CASSQDRPGTLRTTGELFF
>.|TRBJ1-6|TRBD1|TRBV5-4
TGTGCCAGCAGCAATCGGGACAGAAATAATTCACCCCTCCACTTT
CASSNRDRNNSPLHF
>.|TRBJ1-1|.|TRBV30
TGTGCCTGGAGTAGAAGGGTGAACACTGAAGCTTTCTTT
CAWSRRVNTEAFF
>once|TRBJ1-3|.|TRBV2
TGTGCCAGCAGTGCTGGAAACACCATATATTTT
CASSAGNTIYF
>.|TRBJ2-5|.|TRBV7-2
TGTGCCAGCAGCTCGCGTCAGGGGGGGACCCAGTACTTC
CASSSRQGGTQYF
>.|TRBJ2-3|.|TRBV12-3/TRBV12-4
TGTGCCAGCAGTTTGTTCGGATCTAATACGCAGTATTTT
CASSLFGSNTQYF
>.|TRBJ1-5|TRBD1|TRBV30
TGTGCCTGGAGTGTACGGGCAGGGGGCGATCAGCCCCAGCATTTT
CAWSVRAGGDQPQHF
>.|TRBJ2-1|TRBD2|TRBV27
TGTGCCAGCAGTTTATTGTCTAGCGGGGGATACAATGAGCAGTTCTTC
CASSLLSSGGYNEQFF
>few|TRBJ2-1|.|TRBV25-1
TGTGCCAGCAGTGCTAGCTCCTACAATGAGCAGTTCTTC
CASSASSYNEQFF
>.|TRBJ2-1|TRBD2|TRBV18
TGTGCCAGCTCACCACGAGGGCGGGAGGGCCGGAGCTCCTACAATGAGCAGTTCTTC
CASSPRGREGRSSYNEQFF
>.|TRBJ2-7|TRBD2|TRBV27
TGTGCCAGCAGTCCGACTAGCGGGAGCACCTACGAGCAGTACTTC
CASSPTSGSTYEQYF
>.|TRBJ1-1|.|TRBV28
TGTGCCAGCAGTTTAACTCGCTACTGGGGGGGGTTAAAAGACACTGAAGCTTTCTTT
CASSLTRYWGGLKDTEAFF
>.|TRBJ1-1|.|TRBV7-8
TGTGCCAGCAGCATGGTAGAAGGGATGAACACTGAAGCTTTCTTT
CASSMVEGMNTEAFF
>.|TRBJ2-3|.|TRBV9
TGTGCCAGCAGCGTAAAAAAGGGGACAGATACGCAGTATTTT
CASSVKKGTDTQYF
>.|TRBJ2-7|TRBD2|TRBV9
TGTGCCAGCAGCGTGGGACTAGCGGACGGCTACGAGCAGTACTTC
CASSVGLADGYEQYF
>.|TRBJ2-1|.|TRBV28
TGTGCCAGCAGTTTATTGGGGAGTTCCTACAATGAGCAGTTCTTC
CASSLLGSSYNEQFF
>.|TRBJ2-3|.|TRBV7-9
TGTGCCAGCAGCTTAGTGCCTAGCCCAAGCACAGATACGCAGTATTTT
CASSLVPSPSTDTQYF